This TCR beta chain was recovered during a study of neurological immune-mediated disorders. The CDR3 spans 20 residues. V dropped 4 bases and J dropped 1; count of bases not matched to a gene: 18. The germline CDR1 and CDR2 sequences are SGHTA and FQGNSA. TCRdb reanalysed the 5' RACE reads using MiXCR and keeps one entry per CDR3 protein. The table lists 78,000 or so distinct CDR3 sequences, approximately 5% of them singletons. This clonotype showed up many times. Its antigen is still unknown. Study-level results: It was HTLV-1-associated myelopathy that showed the most TCR clonal expansion, while multiple sclerosis showed the least, falling below healthy controls.

Sequencing was performed on PBMCs. This clonotype was sampled from a woman in her twenties or thirties with multiple sclerosis. The chain recombines TRBV7-2 with TRBJ2-3; 9 positions agree with TRBD2. The CDR3 region is CASSSRTGLAFNSGTDTQYF. Written as DNA, the CDR3 is TGTGCCAGCAGCTCTCGCACGGGACTAGCTTTTAATAGCGGCACAGATACGCAGTATTTT.